This T cell receptor beta chain was documented in a study of TIL therapy for anti-PD-1-resistant metastatic lung cancer. Whole-study context: Patients had a median age of almost 55 years (range roughly 35-85).

V lost 4 bases, J lost 7 bases, and 14 bases lay in between. In germline, CDR1 is SGHRS, CDR2 YFSETQ. The CDR3 has 14 amino acids. Documented time point: pre-treatment sample, taken before nivolumab and TIL therapy. The tumor samples were excised metastases, mostly pleural nodules or supraclavicular lymph nodes. The immunoSEQ assay was v3. Profiled with immunoSEQ multiplex PCR; TCRdb holds only in-frame clones, not every one. The sample shows more than 9,000 clones, 58% of them seen only once. Comments on this clone: Its antigen is not identified.

Findings and limits, study-wide: Compared with baseline intratumoral T cells, expanded TIL cultures were more clonal and less diverse (6% vs 31%).

This sequence originates from a person between 25 and 79 years old with non-small cell lung cancer. Sample: tumor tissue, taken at baseline. This sequence joins TRBV5-1 and TRBJ2-2; tentative D call: TRBD1 (7 bases). CDR3 coding DNA: TGCGCCAGCAGCGAAGCAGGGGGGTACGGGGAGCTGTTTTTT. Its translation: CASSEAGGYGELFF.